This T cell receptor (beta chain) was captured in a study of T cells in Graves' hyperthyroidism and ophthalmopathy. Broader study findings: Clonotypes that were expanded in thyroid above 0.001 mostly appeared in blood too.

This CDR3 is built from 13 residues. Trimming took 4 bases from V and 2 from J, leaving 9 bases between them. The V gene's germline CDR1 is LNHDA and CDR2 SQIVND (reference sequence). Note on this clonotype: The target antigen is unknown.

Amplification of TCR beta CDR3 regions used RNA as the template. Using the HTBI primer set, a first-round RT-PCR was run on the TCR CDR3. TCRdb re-derived calls from the multiplex PCR reads in MiXCR, one entry per CDR3 protein. The top ten clones hold approximately 7.4% of a sample with around 600,000 distinct CDR3 sequences, around 14% of them seen once. The specimen was blood. The receptor was isolated from a woman in her 30s with Graves' hyperthyroidism. This chain connects TRBV19 to TRBJ2-7; D unclear. The chain's CDR3 is CASSNGLAYEQYF. The CDR3 nucleotides are TGTGCCAGTAGTAACGGGTTGGCCTACGAGCAGTACTTC.